This TCR beta chain comes out of a study of T-cell reconstitution after alpha-beta-depleted transplantation in children. This clonotype appeared many times. Its antigen is as yet unknown. Construction of the TCRbeta library involved unique molecular identifiers. MiXCR, applied by TCRdb to the PCR reads, yields one record per CDR3 protein. The sample consists of 400,000 to 450,000 distinct CDR3 sequences, 43% of them appearing once. The germline gives CDR1 SEHNR, CDR2 FQNEAQ (reference sequence). The CDR3 covers 14 residues. Trimming cost V 5 bases and J 4 bases, with 14 bases left between them. General observations from the study: One year after transplant, T-cell counts and diversity came mostly from newly produced T cells. Surviving recipient T cells and thymic progenitors accounted for the high day-60 TCRbeta diversity observed in some patients. There were reportedly several hundred expanded graft clones from which alpha-beta T cells came about two months after transplant.

The V call is TRBV7-9, the J call TRBJ1-2; no clear D gene. The sequences come from PBMCs, collected before TCRalphabeta/CD19-depleted stem cell transplant. This sequence originates from a girl aged 2 to 9 with aplastic anemia, due to receive a stem cell transplant. The CDR3 region is CASSPVMLTYGYTF. CDR3 bases: TGTGCCAGCAGCCCCGTCATGTTAACCTATGGCTACACCTTC.